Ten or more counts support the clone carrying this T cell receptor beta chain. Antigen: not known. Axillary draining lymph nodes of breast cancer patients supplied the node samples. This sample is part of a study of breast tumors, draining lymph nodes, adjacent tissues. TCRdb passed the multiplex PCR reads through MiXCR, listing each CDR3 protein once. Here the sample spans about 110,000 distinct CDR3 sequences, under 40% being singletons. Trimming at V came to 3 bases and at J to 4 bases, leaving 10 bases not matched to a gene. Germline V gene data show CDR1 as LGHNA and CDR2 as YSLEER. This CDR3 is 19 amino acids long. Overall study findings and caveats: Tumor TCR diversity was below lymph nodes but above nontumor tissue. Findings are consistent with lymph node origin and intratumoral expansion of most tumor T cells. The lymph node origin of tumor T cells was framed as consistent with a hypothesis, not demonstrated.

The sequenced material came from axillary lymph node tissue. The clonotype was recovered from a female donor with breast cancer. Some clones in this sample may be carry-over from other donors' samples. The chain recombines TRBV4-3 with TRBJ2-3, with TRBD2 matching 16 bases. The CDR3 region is CASSQGLAGGPGPPDTQYF. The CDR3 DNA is TGCGCCAGCAGCCAGGGACTAGCGGGGGGGCCTGGTCCTCCAGATACGCAGTATTTT.